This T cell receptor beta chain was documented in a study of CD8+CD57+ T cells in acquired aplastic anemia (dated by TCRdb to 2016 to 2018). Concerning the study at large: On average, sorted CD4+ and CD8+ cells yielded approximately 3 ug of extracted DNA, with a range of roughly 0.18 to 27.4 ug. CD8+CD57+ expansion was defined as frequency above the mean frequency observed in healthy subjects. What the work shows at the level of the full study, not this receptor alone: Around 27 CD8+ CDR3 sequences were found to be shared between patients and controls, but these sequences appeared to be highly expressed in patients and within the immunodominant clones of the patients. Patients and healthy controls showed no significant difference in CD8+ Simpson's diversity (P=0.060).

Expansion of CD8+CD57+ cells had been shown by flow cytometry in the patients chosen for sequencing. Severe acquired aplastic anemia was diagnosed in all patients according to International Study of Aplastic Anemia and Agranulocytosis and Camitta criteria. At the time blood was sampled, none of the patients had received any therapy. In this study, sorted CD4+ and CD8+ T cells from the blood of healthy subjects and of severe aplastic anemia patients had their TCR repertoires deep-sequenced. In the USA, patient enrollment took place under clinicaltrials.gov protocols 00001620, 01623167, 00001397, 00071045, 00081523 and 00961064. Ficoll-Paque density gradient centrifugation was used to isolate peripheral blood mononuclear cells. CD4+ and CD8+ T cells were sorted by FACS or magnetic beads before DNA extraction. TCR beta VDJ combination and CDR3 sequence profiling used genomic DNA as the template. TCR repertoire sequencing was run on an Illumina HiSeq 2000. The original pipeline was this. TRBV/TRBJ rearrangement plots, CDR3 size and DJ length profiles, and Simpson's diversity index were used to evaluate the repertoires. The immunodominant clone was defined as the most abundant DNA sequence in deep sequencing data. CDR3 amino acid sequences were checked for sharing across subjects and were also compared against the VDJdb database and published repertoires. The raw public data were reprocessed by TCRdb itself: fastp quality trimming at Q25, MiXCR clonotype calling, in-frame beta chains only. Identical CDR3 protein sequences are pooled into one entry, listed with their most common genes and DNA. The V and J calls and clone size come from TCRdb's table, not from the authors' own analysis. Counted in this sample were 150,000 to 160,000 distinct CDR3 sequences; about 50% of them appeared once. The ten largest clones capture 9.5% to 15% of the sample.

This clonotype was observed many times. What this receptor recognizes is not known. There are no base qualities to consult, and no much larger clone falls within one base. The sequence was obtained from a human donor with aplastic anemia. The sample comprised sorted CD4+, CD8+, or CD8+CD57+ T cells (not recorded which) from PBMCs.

This receptor carries the CDR3 CASSLYWGKEQYF. The nucleotide sequence reads TGTGCCAGCAGCCTCTATTGGGGTAAGGAGCAGTACTTC. The chain uses TRBV5-4 and TRBJ2-7; too little of a D gene remains to name it. The CDR3 goes from the cysteine to the phenylalanine over 13 residues. Solely the CDR3 DNA is kept, with 39 bases framed from the first base. At the junction V is shortened by 4 bases and J by 7 bases, with 15 bases in between. The germline V gene (reference sequence) yields SGHNT for CDR1 and YYREEE for CDR2. The CDR3 plus the reference TRBV5-4 and TRBJ2-7 genes for the other parts give the full variable domain: ETGVTQSPTHLIKTRGQQVTLRCSSQSGHNTVSWYQQALGQGPQFIFQYYREEENGRGNFPPRFSGLQFPNYSSELNVNALELDDSALYLCASSLYWGKEQYFGPGTRLTVT.